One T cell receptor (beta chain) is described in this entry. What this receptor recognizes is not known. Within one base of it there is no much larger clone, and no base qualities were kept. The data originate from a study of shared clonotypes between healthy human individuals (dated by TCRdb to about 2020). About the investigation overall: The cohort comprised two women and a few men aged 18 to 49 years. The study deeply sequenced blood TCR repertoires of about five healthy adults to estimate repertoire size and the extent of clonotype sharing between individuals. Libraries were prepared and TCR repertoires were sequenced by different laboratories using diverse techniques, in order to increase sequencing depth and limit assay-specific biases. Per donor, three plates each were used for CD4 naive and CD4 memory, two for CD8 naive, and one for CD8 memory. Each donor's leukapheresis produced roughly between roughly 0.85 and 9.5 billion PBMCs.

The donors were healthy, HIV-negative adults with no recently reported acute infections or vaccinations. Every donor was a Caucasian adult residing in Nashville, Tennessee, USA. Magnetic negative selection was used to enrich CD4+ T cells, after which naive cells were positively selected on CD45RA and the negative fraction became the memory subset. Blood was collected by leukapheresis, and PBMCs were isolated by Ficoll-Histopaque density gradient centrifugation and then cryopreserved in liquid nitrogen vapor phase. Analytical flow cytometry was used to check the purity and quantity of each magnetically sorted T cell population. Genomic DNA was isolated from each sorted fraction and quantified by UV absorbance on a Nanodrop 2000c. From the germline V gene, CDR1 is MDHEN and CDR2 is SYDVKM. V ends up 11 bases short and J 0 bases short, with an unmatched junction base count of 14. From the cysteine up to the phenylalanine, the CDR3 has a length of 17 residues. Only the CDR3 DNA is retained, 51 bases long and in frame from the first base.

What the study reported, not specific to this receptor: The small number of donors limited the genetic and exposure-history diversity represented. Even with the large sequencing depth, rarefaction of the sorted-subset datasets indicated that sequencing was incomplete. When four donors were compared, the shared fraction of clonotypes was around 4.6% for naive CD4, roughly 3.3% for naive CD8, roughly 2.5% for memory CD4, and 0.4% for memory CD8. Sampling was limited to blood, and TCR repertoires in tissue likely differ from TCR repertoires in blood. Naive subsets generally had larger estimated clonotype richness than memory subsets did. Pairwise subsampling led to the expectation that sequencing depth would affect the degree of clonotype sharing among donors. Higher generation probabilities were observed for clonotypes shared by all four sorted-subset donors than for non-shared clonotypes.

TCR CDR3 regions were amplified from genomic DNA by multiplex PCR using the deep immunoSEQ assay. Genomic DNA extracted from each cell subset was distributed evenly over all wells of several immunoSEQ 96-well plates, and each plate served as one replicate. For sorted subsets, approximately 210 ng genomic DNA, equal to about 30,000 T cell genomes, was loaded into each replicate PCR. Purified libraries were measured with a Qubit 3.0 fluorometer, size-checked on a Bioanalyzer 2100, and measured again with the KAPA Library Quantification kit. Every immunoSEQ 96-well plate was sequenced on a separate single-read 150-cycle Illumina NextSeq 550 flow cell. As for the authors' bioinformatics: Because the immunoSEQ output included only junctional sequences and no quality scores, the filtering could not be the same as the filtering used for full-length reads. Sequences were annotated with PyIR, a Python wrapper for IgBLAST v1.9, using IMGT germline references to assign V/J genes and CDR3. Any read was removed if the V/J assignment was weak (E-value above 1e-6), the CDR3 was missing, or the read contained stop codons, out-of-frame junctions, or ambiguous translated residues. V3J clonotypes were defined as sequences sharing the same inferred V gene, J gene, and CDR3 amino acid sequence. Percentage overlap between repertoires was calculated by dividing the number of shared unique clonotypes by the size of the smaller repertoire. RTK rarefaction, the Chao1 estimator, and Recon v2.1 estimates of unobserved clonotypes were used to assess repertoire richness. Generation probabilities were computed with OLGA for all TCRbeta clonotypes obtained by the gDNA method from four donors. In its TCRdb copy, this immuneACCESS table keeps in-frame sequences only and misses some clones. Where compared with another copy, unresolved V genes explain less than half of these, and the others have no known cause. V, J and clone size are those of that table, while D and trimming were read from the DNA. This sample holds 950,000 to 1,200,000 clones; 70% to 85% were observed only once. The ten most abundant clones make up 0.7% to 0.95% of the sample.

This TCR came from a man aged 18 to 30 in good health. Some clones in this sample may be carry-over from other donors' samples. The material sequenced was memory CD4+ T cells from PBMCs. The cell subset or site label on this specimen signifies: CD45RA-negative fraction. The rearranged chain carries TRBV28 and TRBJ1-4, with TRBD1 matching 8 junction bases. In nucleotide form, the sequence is TGTGCCTCCAAACCTCGACAGGGGATAGCAACTAATGAAAAACTGTTTTTT. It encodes CASKPRQGIATNEKLFF.